The rows below give T cell receptor beta chains drawn from one sample of a study of blood T cell repertoires in COVID-19. TCRdb's copy holds only in-frame clones and misses some; the assay was immunoSEQ multiplex PCR. The sample comprises roughly 190,000 clones, less than 90% of which are singletons, and about a fifth rests with the top ten. The sequencing sample was made of peripheral blood. The receptors originated from a human donor in a cohort sampled during active COVID-19. CDR3s include the opening cysteine and the closing phenylalanine or tryptophan. Each record gives: D gene, V gene, J gene, CDR3 protein. A D gene is named only where the DNA matches it firmly.

TRBD2,TRBV11-2,TRBJ2-1,CASSLVFGTRVPGEQFF
-,TRBV5-1,TRBJ2-2,CASSLGGGNTGELFF
-,TRBV12-3/TRBV12-4,TRBJ1-2,CASSLSGSYGYTF
TRBD1,TRBV24-1,TRBJ2-7,CATSDKGTATYEQYF
TRBD1,TRBV30,TRBJ2-1,CALNRGRNEQFF
-,TRBV28,TRBJ1-6,CASSFFRDSPLHF
TRBD1,TRBV7-3,TRBJ1-1,CASSLARGSTEAFF
TRBD1,TRBV5-1,TRBJ1-2,CASSPGTGGDFVYGYTF
-,TRBV28,TRBJ2-7,CASNYGQTYEQYF
-,TRBV19,TRBJ2-1,CASRQREAYNEQFF
TRBD2,TRBV27,TRBJ2-2,CASSFRGGKTGELFF
TRBD2,TRBV7-2,TRBJ2-5,CASSPSGHREGPRETQYF
-,TRBV6-5,TRBJ1-2,CASSYSGLGLYGYTF
TRBD2,TRBV6-5,TRBJ2-5,CASSLAGSETQYF
TRBD1,TRBV18,TRBJ1-1,CASSPTGVNTEAFF
TRBD2,TRBV7-2,TRBJ2-1,CASRTSGSNEQFF
TRBD1,TRBV5-1,TRBJ1-2,CASSPEVGTGEDFNYGYTF
-,TRBV7-8,TRBJ1-2,CASSPIRENGYTF
-,TRBV28,TRBJ2-7,CASRDSYEQYF
TRBD2,TRBV5-1,TRBJ2-3,CASSLGLAEGDTQYF
TRBD1,TRBV18,TRBJ2-3,CASSRPDRATRTDTQYF
TRBD1,TRBV25-1,TRBJ1-1,CASTIDRVGTEAFF
TRBD2,TRBV6-1,TRBJ2-5,CASSVSSGGPGETQYF
TRBD2,TRBV3-1/TRBV3-2,TRBJ2-1,CASSTGLAGREQFF
TRBD2,TRBV5-6,TRBJ2-5,CASSRGLAVRGETQYF
-,TRBV19,TRBJ2-1,CASGRRVTVSSYNEQFF
TRBD1,TRBV24-1,TRBJ2-3,CATSDPGTGGVVTQYF
TRBD1,TRBV7-9,TRBJ1-4,CASSLGGGGEKLFF
-,TRBV3-1/TRBV3-2,TRBJ2-2,CASSPRVISGELFF
-,TRBV5-1,TRBJ2-5,CASSLALRGLDQYF
TRBD1,TRBV7-9,TRBJ1-5,CASSLGTGTFNQPQHF
TRBD2,TRBV11-2,TRBJ2-3,CASSLGLAGVTDTQYF
TRBD1,TRBV28,TRBJ1-2,CASSLRRGGSGYTF
TRBD1,TRBV24-1,TRBJ1-4,CATSDTGDHEKLFF
-,TRBV29-1,TRBJ2-2,CSVGGSGELFF
-,TRBV6-1,TRBJ1-1,CASSDSRDTEAFF
-,TRBV11-2,TRBJ1-2,CASSATAETNYGYTF
-,TRBV3-1/TRBV3-2,TRBJ2-7,CASSQAGTAREQYF
TRBD2,TRBV9,TRBJ2-1,CASSTSLAGTTYNEQFF
TRBD1,TRBV6-4,TRBJ2-1,CASSEGSGPKGALSYNEQFF
TRBD2,TRBV9,TRBJ2-3,CASKRGGTDTQYF
-,TRBV7-8,TRBJ1-5,CASSLLISNQPQHF
TRBD2,TRBV28,TRBJ2-4,CASRSRTSGITTGRDLVKNIQYF
TRBD1,TRBV28,TRBJ1-5,CASRGGQGVIQPQHF
TRBD1,TRBV28,TRBJ2-7,CASSRGQISPIPGEQYF
TRBD1,TRBV5-6,TRBJ2-7,CASSSKGQGAYEQYF
-,TRBV6-5,TRBJ1-1,CAIPGTTVEAFF
-,TRBV15,TRBJ2-2,CATSRDRGRNTGELFF
-,TRBV24-1,TRBJ2-1,CATSDLGGDEQFF
-,TRBV19,TRBJ2-5,CASRPGGRETQYF
TRBD2,TRBV5-1,TRBJ2-1,CASSRSGGAFNEQFF
TRBD1,TRBV7-9,TRBJ2-2,CASRRTGDSGELFF
TRBD1,TRBV2,TRBJ1-1,CASSPRGQGSTEAFF